This T cell receptor (beta chain) was captured by sequencing in a study of blood T cell repertoires in COVID-19. About the research overall: Collection of acute and convalescent COVID-19 samples took place in the United States, Italy and Spain. T cells, B-cell-depleted T cells, or PBMCs provided the cDNA or gDNA that served as material.

The cohort comprised adults aged about 18 to 90 years residing in approximately 25 US areas. In the authors' methods: Amplification of reference gene primers was used by the study to estimate nucleated cell counts. Profiled with immunoSEQ multiplex PCR; TCRdb holds only in-frame clones, not every one. The D gene and trimming were derived from the DNA, and the V and J assignments and clone size from that table. The data contain fewer than 300,000 clones, roughly 90% of them singletons. CDR3 size: 13 residues. Germline V lookup: CDR1 SEHNR, CDR2 FQNEAQ (reference sequence). Trimming removed 5 bases from V and 9 bases from J; junction bases left unmatched: 8.

The chain joins TRBV7-9 to TRBJ2-7; 9 positions match TRBD1. The TCR sequence derives from a woman aged 30 to 39 who had recovered from COVID-19. Sequences were obtained from PBMCs or T cells enriched from blood (not recorded which). The CDR3 DNA reads as TGTGCCAGCAGCAAGGACAGGGGAGAATGGCAGTACTTC. Translation gives CASSKDRGEWQYF.